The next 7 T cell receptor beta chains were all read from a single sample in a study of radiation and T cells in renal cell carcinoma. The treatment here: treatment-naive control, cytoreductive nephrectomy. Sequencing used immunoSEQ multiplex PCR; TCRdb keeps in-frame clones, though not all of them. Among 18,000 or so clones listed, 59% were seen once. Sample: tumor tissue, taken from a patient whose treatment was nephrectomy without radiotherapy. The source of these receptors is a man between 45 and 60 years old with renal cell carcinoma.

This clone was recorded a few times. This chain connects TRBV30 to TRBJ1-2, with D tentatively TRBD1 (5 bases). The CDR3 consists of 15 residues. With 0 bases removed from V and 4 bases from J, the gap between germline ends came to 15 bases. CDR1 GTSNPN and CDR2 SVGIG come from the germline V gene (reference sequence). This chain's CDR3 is CAWSVSPRQGYGYTF. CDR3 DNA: TGTGCCTGGAGTGTGTCGCCTCGGCAGGGCTATGGCTACACCTTC.

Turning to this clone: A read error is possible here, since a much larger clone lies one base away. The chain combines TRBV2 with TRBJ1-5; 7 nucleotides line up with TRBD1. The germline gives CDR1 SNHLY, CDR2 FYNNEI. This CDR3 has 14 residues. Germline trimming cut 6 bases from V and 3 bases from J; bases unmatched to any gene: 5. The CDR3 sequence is CASSVGTDNQPQHF. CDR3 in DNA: TGTGCCAGCAGCGTAGGGACAGACAATCAGCCCCAGCATTTT.

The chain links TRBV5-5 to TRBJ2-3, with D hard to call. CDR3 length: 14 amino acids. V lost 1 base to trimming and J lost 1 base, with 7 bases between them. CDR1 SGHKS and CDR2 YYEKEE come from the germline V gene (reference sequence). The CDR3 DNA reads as TGTGCCAGCAGCTTGTGGAAGGGCACAGATACGCAGTATTTT. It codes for CASSLWKGTDTQYF.

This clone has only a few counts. The chain's CDR3 is CASSLTGGDGYTF. As DNA, the CDR3 is TGTGCCAGCAGTTTAACGGGGGGCGATGGCTACACCTTC. This chain connects TRBV27 to TRBJ1-2, with D maybe TRBD1 (6 bases). The CDR3 spans 13 residues. The germline gives CDR1 MNHEY, CDR2 SMNVEV (reference sequence). V lost 2 bases to trimming and J lost 6 bases, with 10 bases between them.

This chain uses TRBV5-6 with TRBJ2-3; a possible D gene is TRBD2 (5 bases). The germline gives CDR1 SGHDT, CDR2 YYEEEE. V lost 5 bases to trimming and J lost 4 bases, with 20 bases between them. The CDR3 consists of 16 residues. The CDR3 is CASRSFGSGNADTQYF. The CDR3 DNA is TGTGCCAGCAGGTCCTTCGGATCGGGGAATGCAGATACGCAGTATTTT.

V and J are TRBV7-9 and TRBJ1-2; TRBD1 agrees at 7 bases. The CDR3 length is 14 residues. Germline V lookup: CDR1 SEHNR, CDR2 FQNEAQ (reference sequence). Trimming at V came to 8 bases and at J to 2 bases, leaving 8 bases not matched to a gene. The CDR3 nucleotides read TGTGCCAGCTTCGAAGGGGGCTCGAACTATGGCTACACCTTC. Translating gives CASFEGGSNYGYTF.

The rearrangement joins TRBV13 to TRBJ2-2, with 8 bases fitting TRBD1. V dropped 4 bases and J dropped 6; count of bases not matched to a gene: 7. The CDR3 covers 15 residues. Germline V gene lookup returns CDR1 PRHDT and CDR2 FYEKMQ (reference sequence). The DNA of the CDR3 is TGTGCCAGCAGCTCCGGACAGGGCCGGGCCGGGGAGCTGTTTTTT. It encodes CASSSGQGRAGELFF.